A selection of T cell receptor beta chains follows, all from one sample in a study of naive and memory T cell subsets. One entry per CDR3 protein results from TCRdb running MiXCR on the UMI-ligation and nested PCR reads. Among roughly 100,000 distinct CDR3 sequences listed, around 10% were seen once. The sample comprised naive CD4+ T cells from blood. These receptors were obtained from a human donor in good health. Both conserved end residues are part of each CDR3. A D gene is named only where the DNA matches it firmly. Clone size is stated in some rows and not others, as once, few, many or a class when expanded.

d_call	v_call	clone_size	j_call	cdr3_nt	cdr3_aa
TRBD1	TRBV29-1	many	TRBJ1-2	TGCAGCGTTGGCCGGGACAGCGGTGACGGCTACACCTTC	CSVGRDSGDGYTF
NA	TRBV12-3/TRBV12-4	many	TRBJ2-7	TGTGCCAGCAGTTCCCCCCATCGGCTCCCAGGGGAGCAGTACTTC	CASSSPHRLPGEQYF
NA	TRBV7-9	many	TRBJ2-3	TGTGCCAGCAGCTTGACAGGTTCAGATACGCAGTATTTT	CASSLTGSDTQYF
NA	TRBV29-1	few	TRBJ1-1	TGCAGCGCCGAGATGAACACTGAAGCTTTCTTT	CSAEMNTEAFF
NA	TRBV2	NA	TRBJ1-1	TGTGCCAGCATCCAAGCGGAGAACACTGAAGCTTTCTTT	CASIQAENTEAFF
NA	TRBV20-1	NA	TRBJ1-5	TGCAGTGCTAGAGTTCACAGCAGTAATCAGCCCCAGCATTTT	CSARVHSSNQPQHF
NA	TRBV12-3/TRBV12-4	NA	TRBJ2-1	TGTGCCAGCAGAGAGACATGGTCTGGAACTAAGCAGTTCTTC	CASRETWSGTKQFF
NA	TRBV12-3/TRBV12-4	few	TRBJ2-1	TGTGCCAGCAGTCCCCAGACTAGGATCAATGAGCAGTTCTTC	CASSPQTRINEQFF
TRBD1	TRBV6-2/TRBV6-3	NA	TRBJ2-7	TGTGCCAGCATCTTCGGCGGGACAGGGGTCTACGAGCAGTACTTC	CASIFGGTGVYEQYF
NA	TRBV7-9	NA	TRBJ2-1	TGTGCCAGCGCCCTCTGGGGACGGGGAACTACCGACAATGAGCAGTTCTTC	CASALWGRGTTDNEQFF
TRBD1	TRBV2	NA	TRBJ1-5	TGTGCCAGCAGTGGACAGGGAAGTTCTCAGCCCCAGCATTTT	CASSGQGSSQPQHF
NA	TRBV12-3/TRBV12-4	NA	TRBJ2-1	TGTGCCAGCAAACAGGGTGCTCTGCATGAGCAGTTCTTC	CASKQGALHEQFF
NA	TRBV15	few	TRBJ2-7	TGTGCCACCAGCAGAGATCGGGGCTTCGAGCAGTACTTC	CATSRDRGFEQYF
NA	TRBV15	NA	TRBJ2-7	TGTGCCACCGCGCCCGAGGGCGGCCCCTACGAGCAGTACTTC	CATAPEGGPYEQYF
NA	TRBV6-2/TRBV6-3	many	TRBJ1-1	TGTGCCAGCAGTTCCGACTTCAGGGGCATGAACACTGAAGCTTTCTTT	CASSSDFRGMNTEAFF
NA	TRBV7-9	few	TRBJ1-2	TGTGCCAGCAGCTTTCTGGGGGACTATGGCTACACCTTC	CASSFLGDYGYTF
NA	TRBV12-3/TRBV12-4	few	TRBJ1-1	TGTGCCAGCAGTCGACAGAGGAACACTGAAGCTTTCTTT	CASSRQRNTEAFF
NA	TRBV7-9	few	TRBJ2-4	TGTGCCAGCAGCTTAGAGGGGCGCGGAAACATTCAGTACTTC	CASSLEGRGNIQYF
NA	TRBV3-1	NA	TRBJ1-6	TGTGCCAGCAGCCAAGATAGAGGCCCTAGAGGGTCACCCCTCCACTTT	CASSQDRGPRGSPLHF
NA	TRBV5-1	NA	TRBJ1-2	TGCGCCAGCAGCCTGGACAGCTCTAACTATGGCTACACCTTC	CASSLDSSNYGYTF
NA	TRBV2	NA	TRBJ2-7	TGTGCCAGCAGTGAAGAGTACGAGCAGTACTTC	CASSEEYEQYF
TRBD1	TRBV7-2	NA	TRBJ2-3	TGTGCCAGCAGCTTGCAGGGGGCAGTGTTAACAGATACGCAGTATTTT	CASSLQGAVLTDTQYF
TRBD2	TRBV6-2/TRBV6-3	NA	TRBJ2-7	TGTGCCAGCAGTTACCCCCCGGGCCAGCGGGAGAGCTCCTACGAGCAGTACTTC	CASSYPPGQRESSYEQYF
NA	TRBV6-5	NA	TRBJ1-1	TGTGCCAGCAGTGGTGGGGGCACTGAAGCTTTCTTT	CASSGGGTEAFF
TRBD2	TRBV7-8	many	TRBJ2-7	TGTGCCAGCAGCGTGGGACTAGCGGGAGACGAGCAGTACTTC	CASSVGLAGDEQYF
NA	TRBV30	many	TRBJ2-5	TGTGCCTCTACGCTACGGGGACGAGAGACCCAGTACTTC	CASTLRGRETQYF
NA	TRBV11-3	many	TRBJ2-7	TGTGCCAGCACCAAAAAGGGCAATTACTACGAGCAGTACTTC	CASTKKGNYYEQYF